These 9 T cell receptor beta chains originate from one sample sequenced in a study of blood T cells in healthy people across ages. Next came a second PCR, run for roughly 6 to 11 cycles, which used a sample-barcoded 5' primer along with a J-beta primer mix. MiXCR, run by TCRdb on the 5' RACE reads, gives a single entry per CDR3 protein. The sample lists hundreds of thousands of distinct CDR3 sequences, more than 45% seen once, with about 13% in the top ten. Sequencing was performed on blood. These TCRs come from a woman aged 80 or older in good health.

This clonotype was picked up a small number of times. V gene TRBV29-1 combines with J gene TRBJ2-1; D might be TRBD1 (6 bases). The CDR3 is 15 residues long. V lost 3 bases, J lost 8 bases, and 20 bases lay in between. The germline gives CDR1 SQVTM, CDR2 ANQGSEA. CDR3 DNA sequence: TGCAGCGTTGATAGAGGGGGAATAATTAGGGATGAGCAGTTCTTC. It specifies CSVDRGGIIRDEQFF.

Only a few counts were recorded for this clonotype. A much larger clone differs from this one at a single base, so this may be a read error. The rearrangement links TRBV6-5 to TRBJ2-3; D unclear. Trimming removed 6 bases at V and 1 base at J, with 14 bases between. The germline V gene has CDR1 MNHEY and CDR2 SVGAGI. The CDR3 contains 15 residues. Written as DNA, the CDR3 is TGTGCCAGCAGGCCCTCCGGTTTCGGCACAGATACGCAGTATTTT. Encoded protein: CASRPSGFGTDTQYF.

Worth noting for this clonotype: A read error may be the cause here, since a much bigger clone is one base away. The chain carries TRBV5-1 and TRBJ2-4, with 8 bases matching TRBD1. The J call may be wrong; the DNA end is better matched by TRBJ2-7. Germline V lookup: CDR1 SGHRS, CDR2 YFSETQ. This CDR3 region has 14 residues. The DNA of the CDR3 is TGCGCCAGCAGCCAGACAGGGGCCGACTACGAGCAGTACTTC. The encoded protein is CASSQTGADYEQYF.

For this clonotype: This may be a read error, as it is one base from a much larger clone. The chain employs TRBV6-5 and TRBJ2-5; D is perhaps TRBD2 (5 bases). Between the trimmed V and J ends, which lost 2 bases and 1 base, there was a span of 11 bases. In germline, CDR1 is MNHEY, CDR2 SVGAGI. This CDR3 is 15 amino acids long. CDR3 sequence (DNA): TGTGCCAGCAGTTACGGGAGCTGGGGCCAAGAGACCCAGTACTTC. Translation: CASSYGSWGQETQYF.

As regards this clonotype: One end of the junction does not line up with germline, which may come from a read error. V and J are TRBV9 and TRBJ1-1; D gene unclear. This CDR3 comprises 11 residues. Germline V gene sequence: CDR1 SGDLS, CDR2 YYNGEE. CDR3 amino acids: CASSFITGAFF. The CDR3 bases are TGTGCCAGCAGCTTTATAACTGGAGCTTTCTTT.

This clonotype was seen at least ten times. V usage is TRBV5-1 and J usage is TRBJ1-2; D unresolved. Germline values: CDR1 SGHRS, CDR2 YFSETQ. The ends were cut back, 0 bases at V and 4 bases at J, with 16 bases in the middle. The CDR3 runs 16 residues. CDR3 coding DNA: TGCGCCAGCAGCTTGGAAGTTTCCCCAAGGTCCTATGGCTACACCTTC. As protein: CASSLEVSPRSYGYTF.

This clonotype was seen ten or more times. An end of the junction does not agree with germline; a read error may underlie this. J is TRBJ1-6 and V is TRBV5-1, with no clear D. CDR3 length: 12 amino acids. Per the germline V gene, CDR1 is SGHRS and CDR2 is YFSETQ. CDR3 nucleotides: TGTGCCAGCAGTTTAGGTCCTTCACCCCTCCACTTT. Its translation: CASSLGPSPLHF.

The chain is built from TRBV6-6 and TRBJ2-5; D possibly corresponds to TRBD1 (5 bases). CDR1 MNHNY and CDR2 SVGAGI come from the germline V gene (reference sequence). V was trimmed by 6 bases and J by 2 bases, leaving 16 bases between them. CDR3 length: 15 amino acids. For the CDR3, the DNA is TGTGCCAGCAGGGCGGACACCGGTAATCAAGAGACCCAGTACTTC. Amino acids: CASRADTGNQETQYF.

J is TRBJ1-1 and V is TRBV7-2; D is uncertain. The CDR3 has 16 residues. V was pared by 1 base and J by 4 bases, with 16 bases between. From germline, CDR1 is SGHTA and CDR2 FQGNSA. The CDR3 region has the DNA TGTGCCAGCAGCTTAGAACCCCGGGAGGGTAGCACTGAAGCTTTCTTT. Protein sequence: CASSLEPREGSTEAFF. Full variable domain (outside the CDR3, taken from reference TRBV7-2 and TRBJ1-1): GAGVSQSPSNKVTEKGKDVELRCDPISGHTALYWYRQSLGQGLEFLIYFQGNSAPDKSGLPSDRFSAERTGGSVSTLTIQRTQQEDSAVYLCASSLEPREGSTEAFFGQGTRLTVV.